This T cell receptor (beta chain) was identified during a study of blood T cell repertoires in COVID-19. In the study overall: Italy, Spain and the United States were the sources of the convalescent and acute COVID-19 samples.

With 6 bases clipped from V and 4 bases from J, the junction kept 3 bases outside the gene matches. The length of the CDR3 is 13 residues. The germline CDR1 and CDR2 sequences are ENHRY and SYGVKD. Generated by immunoSEQ multiplex PCR, the TCRdb table keeps only in-frame clones and is missing some. The data show 200,000 to 250,000 clones, over 75% seen once. Sequenced: PBMCs or T cells enriched from blood (not recorded which). The receptor comes from a man aged 30 to 39 with acute COVID-19. V usage is TRBV10-3 and J usage is TRBJ2-5, with 9 bases lining up with TRBD1. The CDR3 loop reads CAIRDRGTETQYF. CDR3 nucleotides: TGTGCCATCAGGGACAGGGGAACAGAGACCCAGTACTTC.